Listed below are T cell receptor beta chains from one sample, sequenced in a study of identical twins. TCRdb recomputed calls from the 5' RACE reads with MiXCR, one row per CDR3 protein. This table has some 710,000 distinct CDR3 sequences, around 6.1% appearing once. Sequencing was performed on naive T cells sorted from blood. The source is a man in his late teens or twenties in good health. Both conserved end residues are part of each CDR3. D genes are given only for firm matches. Not every row has a clone size; where given, it reads once, few, many or a size class.

V	D	J	size	DNA	CDR3
TRBV10-3	NA	TRBJ1-6	many	TGTGCCACCCGTGGGGCACCGTCAAATTCACCCCTCCACTTT	CATRGAPSNSPLHF
TRBV9	TRBD1	TRBJ2-3	many	TGTGCCAGCAGCGGACGCGGGACAGGATGGGGTACGCAGTATTTT	CASSGRGTGWGTQYF
TRBV20-1	NA	TRBJ2-5	many	TGCAGTGCTCCCGGGGTGGGGGGAGAGACCCAGTACTTC	CSAPGVGGETQYF
TRBV30	TRBD1	TRBJ2-1	NA	TGTGCCGGGGGGGGGGACAGGGGCTACAATGAGCAGTTCTTC	CAGGGDRGYNEQFF
TRBV7-9	TRBD2	TRBJ2-3	few	TGTGCCAGCAGTCGGACTAGCGGGAGGGCCATGGCAGATACGCAGTATTTT	CASSRTSGRAMADTQYF
TRBV20-1	TRBD2	TRBJ2-3	many	TGCAGTGCTAGTGTCCTAGCGGGATCTAGCACAGATACGCAGTATTTT	CSASVLAGSSTDTQYF
TRBV3-1	NA	TRBJ2-5	many	TGCGCCAGCAGCCAAGAAGGAGAGACCCAGTACTTC	CASSQEGETQYF
TRBV27	TRBD2	TRBJ2-1	many	TGTGCCAGCAGTTTGGACGGGAGGGCCTACAATGAGCAGTTCTTC	CASSLDGRAYNEQFF
TRBV24-1	NA	TRBJ2-3	many	TGTGCCACCAGTGATTTGTTGGGGGGCACAGATACGCAGTATTTT	CATSDLLGGTDTQYF
TRBV2	NA	TRBJ2-7	NA	TGTGCCAGCACCCGGGACGTAAGGGGAGGCTACGAGCAGTACTTC	CASTRDVRGGYEQYF
TRBV29-1	TRBD1	TRBJ1-1	many	TGCAGCGCTGACAGGGGGAAGACTGAAGCTTTCTTT	CSADRGKTEAFF
TRBV5-6	NA	TRBJ2-1	many	TGTGCCAGCAGGTACGACCGGGACACCCCGTACAATGAGCAGTTCTTC	CASRYDRDTPYNEQFF
TRBV5-1	TRBD1	TRBJ1-5	NA	TGCGCCAGCAGCTTGGCTCCAGGGGGCGCGGGGCAGCCCCAGCATTTT	CASSLAPGGAGQPQHF
TRBV5-1	TRBD1	TRBJ1-6	NA	TGCGCCAGCAGCGGGCGACCGGGACAGGGGGCAGAAAATTCACCCCTCCACTTT	CASSGRPGQGAENSPLHF
TRBV3-1	TRBD2	TRBJ2-1	many	TGTGCCAGCAGCCGTGGGACTAGCGGGAGGTCCCTAGGGTCCTACAATGAGCAGTTCTTC	CASSRGTSGRSLGSYNEQFF
TRBV28	NA	TRBJ2-2	many	TGTGCCAGCAGTTTAAGGGTTGCCGGGGAGCTGTTTTTT	CASSLRVAGELFF
TRBV5-1	NA	TRBJ2-3	NA	TGCGCCAGCAGCGACCGGGACACCCTCACAGATACGCAGTATTTT	CASSDRDTLTDTQYF
TRBV12-3/TRBV12-4	NA	TRBJ1-1	many	TGTGCCAGCAGGTCACTAAACACTGAAGCTTTCTTT	CASRSLNTEAFF
TRBV20-1	NA	TRBJ2-7	NA	TGCAGTGCTAGAGGGGACCAGGGGAAGTCCTACGAGCAGTACTTC	CSARGDQGKSYEQYF
TRBV12-3/TRBV12-4	NA	TRBJ2-1	few	TGTGCCAGCAACTTAGAGCGGGCAGGCGAGCAGTTCTTC	CASNLERAGEQFF
TRBV29-1	NA	TRBJ2-3	few	TGCAGCGTTAAGGGAGGCACAGATACGCAGTATTTT	CSVKGGTDTQYF
TRBV20-1	NA	TRBJ2-3	many	TGCAGTGCTAGAGATTCTTCCGAGAAAGGGTATTTT	CSARDSSEKGYF
TRBV11-2	NA	TRBJ1-4	NA	TGTGCCAGCAGCGCGGGGAGGAGGGCTGAAAAACTGTTTTTT	CASSAGRRAEKLFF
TRBV12-3/TRBV12-4	NA	TRBJ2-3	many	TGTGCCAGCAACAAACAGGGATTCCCGCAGTATTTT	CASNKQGFPQYF
TRBV25-1	NA	TRBJ2-3	few	TGTGCCAGCAGTGCTCCGGGAATCAGGGAAGATACGCAGTATTTT	CASSAPGIREDTQYF
TRBV19	NA	TRBJ2-7	few	TGTGCCAGTAGTGGCAGTGGGGCCTCCTACGAGCAGTACTTC	CASSGSGASYEQYF
TRBV18	TRBD2	TRBJ2-1	few	TGTGCCAGCTCCCCCGCTAGCGGGATAAATGAGCAGTTCTTC	CASSPASGINEQFF
TRBV12-3/TRBV12-4	TRBD1	TRBJ1-2	NA	TGTGCCAGCACTCCGTGGGGGGCCGACAGGGGGCTTAATGGCTACACCTTC	CASTPWGADRGLNGYTF
TRBV5-8	TRBD1	TRBJ2-3	few	TGTGCCAGCAGCTTGTGGACAGGGTTGGGAGATACGCAGTATTTT	CASSLWTGLGDTQYF
TRBV4-1	TRBD2	TRBJ2-2	many	TGCGCCAGCAGCGAACCCGGGACTAGCGGGACCGGGGAGCTGTTTTTT	CASSEPGTSGTGELFF
TRBV20-1	TRBD2	TRBJ2-5	many	TGCAGTGCTCCACTAGCGGGCAACATAGAGACCCAGTACTTC	CSAPLAGNIETQYF
TRBV20-1	NA	TRBJ2-5	many	TGCAGTGTCGTCTCCGGGAACCAAGAGACCCAGTACTTC	CSVVSGNQETQYF
TRBV5-5	NA	TRBJ2-1	few	TGTGCCAGCACTTGGGAAATTGGTGAGCAGTTCTTC	CASTWEIGEQFF
TRBV27	NA	TRBJ2-1	many	TGTGCCAGCAGTTTAGGCAGGGGCGGATGGAATGAGCAGTTCTTC	CASSLGRGGWNEQFF
TRBV7-2	NA	TRBJ2-7	NA	TGTGCCAGCAGCTTAGATTTTGGGGGCCCCTACGAGCAGTACTTC	CASSLDFGGPYEQYF
TRBV27	TRBD2	TRBJ2-1	few	TGTGCCAGCAGGGACCTAGCGGGAGGCTACAATGAGCAGTTCTTC	CASRDLAGGYNEQFF
TRBV12-3/TRBV12-4	NA	TRBJ2-1	NA	TGTGCCAGCAGCGACGAGGGGGGGCTAGCGGACGAGCAGTTCTTC	CASSDEGGLADEQFF
TRBV7-2	NA	TRBJ2-1	few	TGTGCCAGCAGCTACGGACAGCTGGAGCAGTTCTTC	CASSYGQLEQFF
TRBV28	TRBD1	TRBJ2-7	few	TGTGCCAGCAGTTTTTTACAGGGGGACGGTTTCGAGCAGTACTTC	CASSFLQGDGFEQYF
TRBV9	NA	TRBJ2-7	NA	TGTGCCAGCAGCGTTGGGGCAGCCCCCGAGCAGTACTTC	CASSVGAAPEQYF
TRBV29-1	NA	TRBJ1-2	many	TGCAGCGCCCAGGAGGGCAGGGCCCTGACTAACTATGGCTACACCTTC	CSAQEGRALTNYGYTF
TRBV11-2	NA	TRBJ1-1	NA	TGTGCCAGCAGCTTAGTCCCGGGGGGGAACACTGAAGCTTTCTTT	CASSLVPGGNTEAFF
TRBV9	NA	TRBJ1-5	NA	TGTGCCAGCAGCGCAGGAATGCACCCTGACAGCAATCAGCCCCAGCATTTT	CASSAGMHPDSNQPQHF
TRBV2	NA	TRBJ2-7	many	TGTGCCAGCAGTGAAGGGCTAGGGGAGCAGTACTTC	CASSEGLGEQYF
TRBV30	TRBD2	TRBJ2-1	NA	TGTGCCTGGAGTGTACTAGCGGGAGGTCAGGGTGAGCAGTTCTTC	CAWSVLAGGQGEQFF
TRBV29-1	NA	TRBJ2-1	many	TGCAGCGTCGTAGGAGGGGAATCCTACAATGAGCAGTTCTTC	CSVVGGESYNEQFF
TRBV24-1	TRBD2	TRBJ2-3	few	TGTGCCACCAGTGAGCAAGGACTAGCGGGAGTCGGAGATACGCAGTATTTT	CATSEQGLAGVGDTQYF
TRBV12-3/TRBV12-4	NA	TRBJ1-5	many	TGTGCCAGCAGCGGAAATCAGCCCCAGCATTTT	CASSGNQPQHF
TRBV6-5	NA	TRBJ1-2	many	TGTGCCAGCAGTTACGGGGCAGCGAACTATGGCTACACCTTC	CASSYGAANYGYTF
TRBV7-8	TRBD2	TRBJ2-1	NA	TGTGCCAGCAGCGCATCGGGGCGGGGGTTAGGGAATGAGCAGTTCTTC	CASSASGRGLGNEQFF
TRBV29-1	TRBD1	TRBJ2-6	NA	TGCAGCGTTGAGGGGACAGGGGACTCAGGGGCCAACGTCCTGACTTTC	CSVEGTGDSGANVLTF
TRBV20-1	TRBD2	TRBJ2-2	NA	TGCAGTGCTAGTGTACTAGCGGGAGGACCCGGGGAGCTGTTTTTT	CSASVLAGGPGELFF
TRBV24-1	TRBD2	TRBJ2-1	many	TGTGCCACCAGTGATGGGACTAGCGGGAGGGCCTCCTACAATGAGCAGTTCTTC	CATSDGTSGRASYNEQFF
TRBV12-3/TRBV12-4	NA	TRBJ1-4	many	TGTGCCAGCGCCCTCGGGACATACCCATCGGATGAAAAACTGTTTTTT	CASALGTYPSDEKLFF
TRBV12-3/TRBV12-4	NA	TRBJ2-5	NA	TGTGCCAGCAGTTTGAAGACAGGTTCGTACCAAGAGACCCAGTACTTC	CASSLKTGSYQETQYF
TRBV12-3/TRBV12-4	TRBD1	TRBJ1-6	many	TGTGCCAGCAGTTCAACAGGGGTCTATAATTCACCCCTCCACTTT	CASSSTGVYNSPLHF
TRBV10-3	TRBD1	TRBJ2-6	NA	TGTGCCATCGGGACAGGTTCCTCTGGGGCCAACGTCCTGACTTTC	CAIGTGSSGANVLTF
TRBV10-3	NA	TRBJ2-5	many	TGTGCCACCAGGGGAGACAGTCGACAAGAGACCCAGTACTTC	CATRGDSRQETQYF
TRBV6-1	TRBD2	TRBJ2-1	few	TGTGCCAGCAAACTAGCGGGAGGTTCTTACAATGAGCAGTTCTTC	CASKLAGGSYNEQFF